This T cell receptor beta chain was captured in a study of T cell responses to AZD1222 COVID-19 vaccine. Study findings and constraints: Females made up more of the donors, who were largely white British, and clonal diversity may have come out too low.

TCRdb keeps only in-frame clones here, not all; method: immunoSEQ multiplex PCR. The sample shows 100,000 to 150,000 clones, around 89% of them seen only once. J gave up 2 bases and V 0 bases, and 10 bases lay outside the gene matches. This CDR3 has 18 residues. Germline loops: CDR1 LGHDT, CDR2 YNNKEL (reference sequence). About this clone: What it binds is unknown.

The specimen was peripheral blood, collected on day 0 of AZD1222 vaccination. This TCR came from an adult in good health. V is TRBV3-1 (or the pseudogene TRBV3-2) and J is TRBJ2-3, with 8 bases aligning to TRBD2. The CDR3 is CASSQDRWAGGNTDTQYF. The CDR3 nucleotides are TGTGCCAGCAGCCAAGATCGTTGGGCGGGAGGCAACACAGATACGCAGTATTTT.